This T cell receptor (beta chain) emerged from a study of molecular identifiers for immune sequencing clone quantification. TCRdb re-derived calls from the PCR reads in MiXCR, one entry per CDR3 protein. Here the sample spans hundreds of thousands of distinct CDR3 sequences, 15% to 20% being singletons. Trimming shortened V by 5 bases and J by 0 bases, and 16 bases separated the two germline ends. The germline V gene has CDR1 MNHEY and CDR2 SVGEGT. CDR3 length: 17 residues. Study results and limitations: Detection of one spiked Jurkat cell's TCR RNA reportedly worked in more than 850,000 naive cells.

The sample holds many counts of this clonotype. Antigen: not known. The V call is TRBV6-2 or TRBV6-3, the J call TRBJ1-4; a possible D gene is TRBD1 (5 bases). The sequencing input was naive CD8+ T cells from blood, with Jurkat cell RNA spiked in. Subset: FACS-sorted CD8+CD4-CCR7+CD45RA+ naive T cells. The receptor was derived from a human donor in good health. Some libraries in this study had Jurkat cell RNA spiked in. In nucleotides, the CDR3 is TGTGCCAGCAGTGAAATGGGACGTCCAGCAACTAATGAAAAACTGTTTTTT. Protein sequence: CASSEMGRPATNEKLFF.